This is a list of T cell receptor beta chains from one sample in a study of T cells in Graves' hyperthyroidism and ophthalmopathy. Via MiXCR, TCRdb re-called the multiplex PCR reads, giving one row per CDR3 protein. The profile shows under 350,000 distinct CDR3 sequences, about a sixth of them singletons. Sample: blood. The receptors were sampled from a woman aged 60-75 years with Graves' ophthalmopathy. The CDR3 runs from the conserved cysteine through the conserved F or W. A D gene is named only where the DNA matches it firmly. For some rows the clone size is stated as once, few or many, or as a class when expanded; others skip it.

abundance	j_gene	v_gene	d_gene	CDR3aa	CDR3nt
many	TRBJ2-1	TRBV20-1	TRBD2	CSARRGAGGTYNEQFF	TGCAGTGCTCGCCGAGGAGCGGGGGGGACGTACAATGAGCAGTTCTTC
many	TRBJ2-7	TRBV6-5	TRBD1	CASSSDIETGSTPYEQYF	TGTGCCAGCAGTTCTGACATAGAGACAGGGAGCACCCCCTACGAGCAGTACTTC
many	TRBJ2-7	TRBV27	TRBD2	CASSVGLAGVYEQYF	TGTGCCAGCAGTGTGGGACTAGCGGGAGTCTACGAGCAGTACTTC
many	TRBJ2-5	TRBV11-2	.	CASSITSRGIRETQYF	TGTGCCAGCAGCATCACGAGTAGGGGGATTCGAGAGACCCAGTACTTC
few	TRBJ1-5	TRBV5-1	.	CASSFTGGPYSNQPQHF	TGCGCCAGCAGCTTTACAGGAGGGCCATATAGCAATCAGCCCCAGCATTTT
many	TRBJ2-1	TRBV7-9	.	CASSPGLSKGEQFF	TGTGCCAGCAGCCCGGGCCTTTCAAAAGGGGAGCAGTTCTTC
many	TRBJ2-5	TRBV18	.	CASSPTAPLETQYF	TGTGCCAGCTCACCGACTGCGCCACTAGAGACCCAGTACTTC
many	TRBJ2-7	TRBV7-2	TRBD2	CASSLLVAGPYEQYF	TGTGCCAGCAGCTTATTAGTAGCGGGGCCCTACGAGCAGTACTTC
.	TRBJ1-4	TRBV20-1	.	CSASTSGTNEKLFF	TGCAGTGCTAGTACGTCAGGAACTAATGAAAAACTGTTTTTT
many	TRBJ1-5	TRBV20-1	.	CSVLEGLGIKPQHF	TGCAGTGTCTTAGAGGGGCTTGGCATAAAGCCCCAGCATTTT
few	TRBJ2-7	TRBV18	.	CASSSSVQTQILTYEQYF	TGTGCCAGCTCATCCTCTGTCCAGACCCAAATACTAACCTACGAGCAGTACTTC
many	TRBJ2-7	TRBV28	TRBD1	CASSGDRGSYEQYF	TGTGCCAGCAGTGGCGACAGGGGATCCTACGAGCAGTACTTC
many	TRBJ1-4	TRBV5-1	TRBD1	CASSWTGGLEEKLFF	TGCGCCAGCAGCTGGACAGGGGGCCTGGAGGAAAAACTGTTTTTT
.	TRBJ2-2	TRBV6-9	.	CASSYDGNRGLANTGELFF	TGTGCCAGCAGTTATGATGGAAACAGGGGACTCGCGAACACCGGGGAGCTGTTTTTT
.	TRBJ1-2	TRBV7-9	.	CASSLALVWGTSEGTGGYTF	TGTGCCAGCAGCTTAGCATTGGTCTGGGGCACCTCAGAGGGAACTGGTGGCTACACCTTC
many	TRBJ2-1	TRBV2	TRBD2	CASLRDYENEQFF	TGTGCCAGCCTCCGGGACTACGAAAATGAGCAGTTCTTC
.	TRBJ1-3	TRBV20-1	.	CSARDPRSGNTIYF	TGCAGTGCTAGAGATCCCCGGTCTGGAAACACCATATATTTT
.	TRBJ2-7	TRBV12-3/TRBV12-4	.	CASSLALVGYEQYF	TGTGCCAGCAGTTTAGCGCTTGTTGGCTACGAGCAGTACTTC
many	TRBJ2-7	TRBV7-3	.	CASSLSHNSYEQYF	TGTGCCAGCAGCTTATCGCACAACTCCTACGAGCAGTACTTC
.	TRBJ1-5	TRBV20-1	.	CSAIQGVQGYNQPQHF	TGCAGTGCTATCCAAGGAGTTCAGGGCTACAATCAGCCCCAGCATTTT
many	TRBJ1-2	TRBV4-2	.	CASSQVFGLTTGYTF	TGTGCCAGCAGCCAAGTCTTCGGCTTAACGACAGGCTACACCTTC
many	TRBJ2-1	TRBV5-6	TRBD1	CASSSGQGSFYNEQFF	TGTGCCAGCAGCTCGGGACAGGGGTCATTCTACAATGAGCAGTTCTTC
many	TRBJ1-6	TRBV20-1	.	CSARDPGMNSPLHF	TGCAGTGCTAGAGATCCGGGAATGAATTCACCCCTCCACTTT
many	TRBJ2-1	TRBV2	.	CASSVWLNEQFF	TGTGCCAGCAGTGTTTGGCTAAATGAGCAGTTCTTC
.	TRBJ1-2	TRBV28	.	CASSPPGGAGGYTF	TGTGCCAGCAGTCCCCCGGGGGGGGCGGGTGGCTACACCTTC
few	TRBJ2-2	TRBV5-1	.	CASSVVGGVNTGELFF	TGCGCCAGCAGCGTTGTTGGAGGGGTGAACACCGGGGAGCTGTTTTTT
many	TRBJ2-1	TRBV18	.	CASSPRPGPSYNEQFF	TGTGCCAGCTCACCAAGACCAGGGCCCTCCTACAATGAGCAGTTCTTC
many	TRBJ1-6	TRBV5-1	.	CASSLIEQTPLHF	TGCGCCAGCAGCTTGATTGAGCAAACACCCCTCCACTTT
many	TRBJ1-2	TRBV6-4	.	CASSEMSGGQKYGYTF	TGTGCCAGCAGTGAAATGTCGGGTGGGCAGAAGTATGGCTACACCTTC
.	TRBJ2-7	TRBV27	.	CASSSSLPAREQYF	TGTGCCAGCAGTTCCAGTCTCCCCGCCCGCGAGCAGTACTTC
.	TRBJ2-5	TRBV7-2	.	CASSLTGLSETQYF	TGTGCCAGCAGCTTAACAGGGTTGTCAGAGACCCAGTACTTC
.	TRBJ2-5	TRBV3-1	TRBD2	CASSQEVSGSETQYF	TGTGCCAGCAGCCAAGAGGTTAGCGGGAGTGAGACCCAGTACTTC
.	TRBJ2-7	TRBV29-1	TRBD1	CSVEDTGTGGWEQYF	TGCAGCGTTGAAGATACAGGGACAGGGGGCTGGGAGCAGTACTTC
many	TRBJ2-7	TRBV27	.	CASSSAGSYAQYF	TGTGCCAGCAGTTCGGCAGGGAGCTACGCGCAGTACTTC
.	TRBJ2-1	TRBV3-1	TRBD2	CASSLVGLAGARSSYNEQFF	TGTGCCAGCAGTCTAGTAGGACTAGCGGGGGCCCGGAGCTCCTACAATGAGCAGTTCTTC
many	TRBJ2-5	TRBV28	TRBD2	CASSLPGLGGTQYF	TGTGCCAGCAGTTTACCGGGACTAGGGGGGACCCAGTACTTC
.	TRBJ2-7	TRBV3-1	.	CASSQGGQIIYEQYF	TGTGCCAGCAGCCAAGGAGGACAGATTATATACGAGCAGTACTTC
few	TRBJ2-2	TRBV24-1	.	CATSDSEGAARTGELFF	TGTGCCACCAGTGATTCGGAGGGGGCAGCCCGAACGGGGGAGCTGTTTTTT
.	TRBJ2-1	TRBV19	.	CASNLTTGRQFF	TGTGCCAGTAATCTTACCACAGGACGCCAGTTCTTC
.	TRBJ1-1	TRBV10-3	TRBD1	CAISDFRTGGGMNTEAFF	TGTGCCATCAGTGATTTCCGTACAGGGGGCGGAATGAACACTGAAGCTTTCTTT
many	TRBJ1-6	TRBV5-4	.	CASSLQWTSYNSPLHF	TGTGCCAGCAGCTTGCAGTGGACAAGCTATAATTCACCCCTCCACTTT
many	TRBJ1-1	TRBV6-5	.	CASSYSGPGPTEAFF	TGTGCCAGCAGTTACTCGGGTCCAGGGCCCACTGAAGCTTTCTTT
many	TRBJ2-7	TRBV7-9	TRBD2	CASSYWTSGLTYEQYF	TGTGCCAGCAGCTACTGGACTAGCGGGCTTACCTACGAGCAGTACTTC
many	TRBJ1-1	TRBV6-2/TRBV6-3	TRBD1	CASSYRTGTTEAFF	TGTGCCAGCAGCTACCGGACAGGGACCACTGAAGCTTTCTTT
.	TRBJ1-2	TRBV5-1	.	CASSLVQPLMEGYTF	TGCGCCAGCAGCTTGGTGCAGCCCCTCATGGAGGGCTACACCTTC
many	TRBJ1-1	TRBV6-2/TRBV6-3	.	CASSYSAASNTEAFF	TGTGCCAGCAGTTACTCGGCCGCCTCGAACACTGAAGCTTTCTTT
.	TRBJ1-2	TRBV7-2	.	CASSLTGVNNYGYTF	TGTGCCAGCAGCTTAACCGGGGTGAATAACTATGGCTACACCTTC
many	TRBJ2-1	TRBV7-9	.	CASSETFPARRYNEQFF	TGTGCCAGCAGCGAAACCTTCCCTGCTCGGAGGTACAATGAGCAGTTCTTC
many	TRBJ2-2	TRBV11-2	TRBD1	CASTRDRGTGELFF	TGTGCCAGCACCCGGGACAGGGGGACCGGGGAGCTGTTTTTT